These T cell receptor beta chains were read from a single sample in a study of T cell responses to AZD1222 COVID-19 vaccine. The protocol was immunoSEQ multiplex PCR, while the TCRdb copy is restricted to in-frame clones and leaves out a portion. The sample comprises tens of thousands of clones, 80% to 90% of which are singletons, and around 13% rests with the top ten. Sample: peripheral blood, taken on day 0 of AZD1222 vaccination. Receptor source: an adult in good health. CDR3s include the opening cysteine and the closing phenylalanine or tryptophan. The D gene is left open where the match is weak. The size of a clone is reported for some rows only, either as once, few or many, or as a class for expanded clones.

J gene: TRBJ2-1
D gene: NA
V gene: TRBV4-1
clone size: NA
CDR3 protein: CASSPGTRAYNEQFF
CDR3 DNA: TGCGCCAGCAGCCCCGGGACTCGAGCCTACAATGAGCAGTTCTTC

J gene: TRBJ2-2
D gene: NA
V gene: TRBV3-1/TRBV3-2
clone size: NA
CDR3 protein: CASSPHGRSNTGELFF
CDR3 DNA: TGTGCCAGCAGCCCACATGGGCGTTCGAACACCGGGGAGCTGTTTTTT

J gene: TRBJ2-5
D gene: NA
V gene: TRBV19
clone size: once
CDR3 protein: CASSADPGETQYF
CDR3 DNA: TGTGCCAGTAGTGCAGACCCCGGGGAGACCCAGTACTTC

J gene: TRBJ1-2
D gene: NA
V gene: TRBV21-1
clone size: NA
CDR3 protein: CASSSNWGTGNPGNYGYTF
CDR3 DNA: NA

J gene: TRBJ1-5
D gene: NA
V gene: TRBV15
clone size: NA
CDR3 protein: CATSRVDQPQHF
CDR3 DNA: TGTGCCACCAGCAGAGTCGATCAGCCCCAGCATTTT

J gene: TRBJ1-1
D gene: NA
V gene: TRBV5-1
clone size: NA
CDR3 protein: CASSLVNTEAFF
CDR3 DNA: TGCGCCAGCAGCTTGGTAAACACTGAAGCTTTCTTT

J gene: TRBJ1-1
D gene: NA
V gene: TRBV25-1
clone size: few
CDR3 protein: CASSEWREFAEAFF
CDR3 DNA: TGTGCCAGCAGTGAATGGAGGGAATTCGCTGAAGCTTTCTTT

J gene: TRBJ2-2
D gene: NA
V gene: TRBV7-2
clone size: NA
CDR3 protein: CASSLGANTGELFF
CDR3 DNA: TGTGCCAGCAGCTTAGGTGCGAACACCGGGGAGCTGTTTTTT

J gene: TRBJ1-2
D gene: NA
V gene: TRBV25-1
clone size: once
CDR3 protein: CASRQGGNGYTF
CDR3 DNA: TGTGCCAGCAGGCAGGGAGGGAATGGCTACACCTTC

J gene: TRBJ1-1
D gene: TRBD1
V gene: TRBV10-3
clone size: once
CDR3 protein: CAISEAAAGGGGTEAFF
CDR3 DNA: TGTGCCATCAGTGAGGCGGCGGCAGGGGGCGGAGGTACTGAAGCTTTCTTT

J gene: TRBJ2-5
D gene: NA
V gene: TRBV7-2
clone size: NA
CDR3 protein: CASSLEWGEETQYF
CDR3 DNA: TGTGCCAGCAGCTTAGAGTGGGGGGAAGAGACCCAGTACTTC

J gene: TRBJ2-1
D gene: NA
V gene: TRBV6-2/TRBV6-3
clone size: NA
CDR3 protein: CASSRDPIDEQFF
CDR3 DNA: TGTGCCAGCAGTCGGGACCCCATCGATGAGCAGTTCTTC

J gene: TRBJ2-1
D gene: NA
V gene: TRBV19
clone size: few
CDR3 protein: CASSIDTYNEQFF
CDR3 DNA: TGTGCCAGTAGTATAGACACCTACAATGAGCAGTTCTTC

J gene: TRBJ1-2
D gene: NA
V gene: TRBV5-6
clone size: NA
CDR3 protein: CASSPPSNYGYTF
CDR3 DNA: TGTGCCAGCAGCCCGCCATCTAACTATGGCTACACCTTC

J gene: TRBJ2-2
D gene: NA
V gene: TRBV9
clone size: NA
CDR3 protein: CASSVAGGNTGELFF
CDR3 DNA: TGTGCCAGCAGCGTAGCCGGGGGGAACACCGGGGAGCTGTTTTTT

J gene: TRBJ1-5
D gene: NA
V gene: TRBV6-5
clone size: NA
CDR3 protein: CASSQGLHNQPQHF
CDR3 DNA: TGTGCCAGCAGTCAGGGACTCCATAATCAGCCCCAGCATTTT

J gene: TRBJ2-7
D gene: TRBD1
V gene: TRBV5-3
clone size: NA
CDR3 protein: CARSQLGQGYEQYF
CDR3 DNA: TGTGCCAGAAGCCAACTCGGACAGGGCTACGAGCAGTACTTC

J gene: TRBJ1-5
D gene: NA
V gene: TRBV6-2/TRBV6-3
clone size: NA
CDR3 protein: CASSYRVGNQPQHF
CDR3 DNA: TGTGCCAGCAGTTACAGGGTTGGTAATCAGCCCCAGCATTTT

J gene: TRBJ2-1
D gene: NA
V gene: TRBV10-3
clone size: NA
CDR3 protein: CAIRPHTSSYNEQFF
CDR3 DNA: TGTGCCATCAGACCACACACGAGCTCCTACAATGAGCAGTTCTTC

J gene: TRBJ2-7
D gene: NA
V gene: TRBV10-3
clone size: few
CDR3 protein: CAISEAAYEQYF
CDR3 DNA: TGTGCCATCAGTGAGGCGGCCTACGAGCAGTACTTC

J gene: TRBJ1-6
D gene: NA
V gene: TRBV7-2
clone size: few
CDR3 protein: CASSLQLPGRAYNSPLHF
CDR3 DNA: TGTGCCAGCAGCTTGCAACTACCGGGACGGGCCTATAATTCACCCCTCCACTTT

J gene: TRBJ1-5
D gene: TRBD1
V gene: TRBV10-3
clone size: NA
CDR3 protein: CAISSDRDNQPQHF
CDR3 DNA: TGTGCCATCAGTTCGGACAGGGACAATCAGCCCCAGCATTTT

J gene: TRBJ2-1
D gene: NA
V gene: TRBV3-1/TRBV3-2
clone size: NA
CDR3 protein: CASSQDTGVHNEQFF
CDR3 DNA: TGTGCCAGCAGCCAAGATACGGGCGTCCACAATGAGCAGTTCTTC

J gene: TRBJ2-2
D gene: NA
V gene: TRBV18
clone size: NA
CDR3 protein: CASSPSKGTGREELFF
CDR3 DNA: TGTGCCAGCTCACCATCGAAAGGGACCGGGCGGGAGGAGCTGTTTTTT

J gene: TRBJ1-1
D gene: NA
V gene: TRBV7-9
clone size: NA
CDR3 protein: CASSFGYGIEAFF
CDR3 DNA: TGTGCCAGCAGCTTCGGTTACGGAATTGAAGCTTTCTTT

J gene: TRBJ2-7
D gene: TRBD1
V gene: TRBV2
clone size: NA
CDR3 protein: CASIGTVVWEQYF
CDR3 DNA: TGTGCCAGCATAGGGACAGTCGTTTGGGAGCAGTACTTC

J gene: TRBJ2-4
D gene: NA
V gene: TRBV6-9
clone size: NA
CDR3 protein: CASSLIPPGGSAKNIQYF
CDR3 DNA: TGTGCCAGCAGCCTGATCCCCCCCGGGGGTTCGGCCAAAAACATTCAGTACTTC

J gene: TRBJ2-7
D gene: NA
V gene: TRBV11-1
clone size: NA
CDR3 protein: CASSLARAAEQYF
CDR3 DNA: TGTGCCAGCAGCTTAGCCCGGGCCGCCGAGCAGTACTTC

J gene: TRBJ2-7
D gene: TRBD1
V gene: TRBV19
clone size: NA
CDR3 protein: CASRRGQDSYEQYF
CDR3 DNA: TGTGCCAGTAGGCGCGGACAGGACTCCTACGAGCAGTACTTC

J gene: TRBJ1-6
D gene: TRBD1
V gene: TRBV3-1/TRBV3-2
clone size: NA
CDR3 protein: CASSQTGRNSPLHF
CDR3 DNA: TGTGCCAGCAGCCAGACAGGGCGAAATTCACCCCTCCACTTT

J gene: TRBJ2-4
D gene: TRBD1
V gene: TRBV5-6
clone size: few
CDR3 protein: CASSYYYRGYIQYF
CDR3 DNA: TGTGCCAGCAGCTATTACTACAGGGGGTACATTCAGTACTTC

J gene: TRBJ1-1
D gene: NA
V gene: TRBV18
clone size: NA
CDR3 protein: CASSQGSDTEAFF
CDR3 DNA: TGTGCCAGCTCCCAGGGGAGCGACACTGAAGCTTTCTTT

J gene: TRBJ2-2
D gene: TRBD2
V gene: TRBV2
clone size: few
CDR3 protein: CASSGLAANTGELFF
CDR3 DNA: TGTGCCAGCAGTGGGCTAGCGGCGAACACCGGGGAGCTGTTTTTT

J gene: TRBJ1-3
D gene: NA
V gene: TRBV5-6
clone size: NA
CDR3 protein: CASSLGGFGNTIYF
CDR3 DNA: TGTGCCAGCAGCTTGGGGGGTTTTGGAAACACCATATATTTT

J gene: TRBJ2-7
D gene: NA
V gene: TRBV5-1
clone size: NA
CDR3 protein: CASSLWQGIGYEQYF
CDR3 DNA: TGCGCCAGCAGCTTGTGGCAGGGGATCGGGTACGAGCAGTACTTC

J gene: TRBJ1-2
D gene: NA
V gene: TRBV2
clone size: NA
CDR3 protein: CASSELIYGYTF
CDR3 DNA: TGTGCCAGCAGTGAATTGATCTATGGCTACACCTTC

J gene: TRBJ2-5
D gene: TRBD2
V gene: TRBV2
clone size: NA
CDR3 protein: CASIQGASGGPRDF
CDR3 DNA: TGTGCCAGCATTCAGGGGGCTAGCGGGGGCCCTCGCGACTTC